This T cell receptor beta chain came from a study of blood T cell repertoires in COVID-19 (dated by TCRdb to the early 2020s). As for the study more broadly: Samples from collaborators originated in the United States, Italy and Spain and spanned both the acute and convalescent phases of COVID-19. The material from the prospective study consisted of cDNA or gDNA derived from T cells, B-cell-depleted T cells, or PBMCs. The dataset comprised deeply sampled blood TCRbeta repertoires from subjects exposed to, actively infected with, or recovered from COVID-19. The repertoires were released in a freely available public database meant as a resource for research on the immune response to SARS-CoV-2. Samples came from the ongoing ImmuneRACE study (first 160 participants) plus 1,254 subjects from 6 global collaborators. A de-identified subject ID, COVID-19 status, age in years and sex were almost always included in the sample metadata. Where HLA class I and class II types were available, the types were taken from metadata supplied by the sample provider, not from assay-based typing. The paper as a whole reports these results and caveats: How much clinical and demographic metadata was included differed by source and by participant, and the metadata was provided uncurated.

The CDR3 starts with the cysteine, ends with the phenylalanine, and has 15 residues. Of the read, only the CDR3 DNA is kept; its 45 bases are in frame from base 1. CDR1 SNHLY and CDR2 FYNNEI are derived from the germline V gene. V has 6 bases trimmed and J has 4 bases trimmed; junction bases matching no gene number 8. Whole blood was collected in K2EDTA tubes by collaborating institutions according to the institutions' own protocols. Collaborator samples were shipped for TCRbeta analysis as frozen whole blood, isolated PBMCs, or DNA extracted from either sample type. This clone was detected ten times or more. The antigen it binds to is not known. Nothing much larger sits one base from this clone, and base qualities are not available. TCRbeta CDR3 regions were amplified from genomic DNA using the immunoSEQ Assay, a bias-controlled multiplex PCR. In the authors' own workflow: The number of nucleated cells in each sample was estimated by amplification of reference gene primers within the assay. To quantify the absolute abundance of each unique TCRbeta CDR3 rearrangement, sequence reads were collapsed and filtered. For each sample, productive Simpson clonality was calculated by taking the square root of Simpson's diversity index across productive rearrangements. TCRdb carries this immuneACCESS record with in-frame sequences only. Its versions omit some clonotypes, under half of them owing to an unresolved V gene in the studies checked, with the rest unexplained. V, J and clone size reflect that table, while D and trimming were determined from the DNA. The sample contains 200,000 or so clones, roughly 90% of them found a single time. The ten most abundant clones make up 2.2% of the sample.

This clonotype was sampled from a woman between 50 and 59 years old with acute or convalescent COVID-19. This chain joins TRBV2 to TRBJ2-7, and TRBD1 matches 11 of the central bases. Sequenced: peripheral blood. The DNA reads as follows: TGTGCCAGCAGGGCCGGGACAGGGGGTGTGTACGAGCAGTACTTC. The resulting protein is CASRAGTGGVYEQYF.